This record covers a single T cell receptor (beta chain). The data belong to a study of CD8 T cells in Susac syndrome. RNA, at about 0.5 to 1 ug, was reverse transcribed with random hexamers. One entry per CDR3 protein results from TCRdb running MiXCR on the immunoSEQ multiplex PCR reads. The sample has 100,000 to 150,000 distinct CDR3 sequences, about 93% seen once; the top ten hold about 0.29%. V dropped 4 bases and J dropped 0 bases, with 17 bases sitting between them. The CDR3 loop spans 18 amino acids. Germline loops: CDR1 SGHRS, CDR2 YFSETQ. Sequencing was done on a sample of CD8+ T cells from PBMCs. This chain connects TRBV5-1 to TRBJ2-6, with a tentative D call TRBD2 (6 bases). The TCR was taken from a human donor with Susac syndrome. The CDR3 reads CASSPGVGGPSGANVLTF. The CDR3, as DNA: TGCGCCAGCAGCCCAGGCGTCGGGGGACCCTCTGGGGCCAACGTCCTGACTTTC.